This TCR beta chain was sequenced for a study of blood T cells in healthy people across ages. A second about 6 to 11 cycle PCR used barcoded and J-beta primers. Per sample, CDR3-containing paired-end reads numbered at least 2.5 million. TCRdb reprocessed the 5' RACE reads via MiXCR and lists one record per CDR3 protein. The sample has 1.2 million to 1.5 million distinct CDR3 sequences; approximately 42% are singletons. The V and J ends lost 5 bases and 3 bases, in that order; junction bases with no gene match: 10. This CDR3 is 17 amino acids long. Germline values: CDR1 SQVTM, CDR2 ANQGSEA. This clonotype showed up just a few times.

Sequences were obtained from blood. The chain has TRBV29-1 and TRBJ2-6; TRBD2 aligns across 10 bases. The TCR comes from a woman between 18 and 30 years old in good health. Here the CDR3 reads CSVLAGVLFDGANVLTF. CDR3 bases: TGCAGCGTTCTAGCGGGGGTTTTATTTGATGGGGCCAACGTCCTGACTTTC.